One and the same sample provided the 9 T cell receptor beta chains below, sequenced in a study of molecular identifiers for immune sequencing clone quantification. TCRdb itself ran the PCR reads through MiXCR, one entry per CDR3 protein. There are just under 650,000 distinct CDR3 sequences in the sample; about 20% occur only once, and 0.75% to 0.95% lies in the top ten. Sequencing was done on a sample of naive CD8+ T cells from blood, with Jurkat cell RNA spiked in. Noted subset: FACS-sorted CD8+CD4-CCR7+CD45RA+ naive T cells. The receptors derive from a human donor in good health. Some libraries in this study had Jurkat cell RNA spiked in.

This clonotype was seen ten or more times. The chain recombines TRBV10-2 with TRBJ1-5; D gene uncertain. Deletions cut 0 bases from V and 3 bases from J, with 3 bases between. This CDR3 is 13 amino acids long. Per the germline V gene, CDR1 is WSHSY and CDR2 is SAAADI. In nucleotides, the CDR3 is TGCGCCAGCAGTGAGTCACTCAATCAGCCCCAGCATTTT. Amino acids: CASSESLNQPQHF.

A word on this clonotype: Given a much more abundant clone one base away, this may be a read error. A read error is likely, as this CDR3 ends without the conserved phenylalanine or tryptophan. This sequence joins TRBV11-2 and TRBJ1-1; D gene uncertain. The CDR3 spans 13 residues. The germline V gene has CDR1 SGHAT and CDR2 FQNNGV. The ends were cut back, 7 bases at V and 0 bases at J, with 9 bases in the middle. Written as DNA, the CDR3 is TGTGCCAGCAAGAGTAACATGAACACTGAAGCTTTCTCT. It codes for CASKSNMNTEAFS.

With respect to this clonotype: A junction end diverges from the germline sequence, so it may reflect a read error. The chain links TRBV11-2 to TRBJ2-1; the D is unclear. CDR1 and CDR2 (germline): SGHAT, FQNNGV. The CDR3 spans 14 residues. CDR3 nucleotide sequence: TGTGCCAGCAGCTTAGTACCGACCTACAATGAGCGGTTCTTC. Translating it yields CASSLVPTYNERFF.

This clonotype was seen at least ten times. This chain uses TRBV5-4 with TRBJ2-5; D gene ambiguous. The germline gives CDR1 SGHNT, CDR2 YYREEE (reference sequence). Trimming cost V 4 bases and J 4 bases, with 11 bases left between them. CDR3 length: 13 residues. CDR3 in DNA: TGTGCCAGCAGCCCGGCCGGGCGAGAGACCCAGTACTTC. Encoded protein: CASSPAGRETQYF.

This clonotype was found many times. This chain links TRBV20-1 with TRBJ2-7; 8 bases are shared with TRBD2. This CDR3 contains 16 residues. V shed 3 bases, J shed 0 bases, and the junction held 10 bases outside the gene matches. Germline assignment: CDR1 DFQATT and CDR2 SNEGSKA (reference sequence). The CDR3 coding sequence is TGCAGTGCTAGTTGGCTAGCGGGTCGAAGCTCCTACGAGCAGTACTTC. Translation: CSASWLAGRSSYEQYF.

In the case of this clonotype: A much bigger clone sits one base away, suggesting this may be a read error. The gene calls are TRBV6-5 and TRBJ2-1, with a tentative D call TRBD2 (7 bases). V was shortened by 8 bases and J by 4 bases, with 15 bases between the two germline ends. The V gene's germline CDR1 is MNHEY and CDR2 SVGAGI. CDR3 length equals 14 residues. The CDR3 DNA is TGTGCCAGCTGGGTCGGGGGGCTATACAATGAGCAGTTCTTC. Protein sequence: CASWVGGLYNEQFF.

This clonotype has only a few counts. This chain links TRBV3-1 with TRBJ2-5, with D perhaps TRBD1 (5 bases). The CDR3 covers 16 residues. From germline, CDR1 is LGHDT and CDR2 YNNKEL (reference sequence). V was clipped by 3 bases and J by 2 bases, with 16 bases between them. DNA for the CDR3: TGTGCCAGCAGCCAGTTCGGGCAGGGATTACAAGAGACCCAGTACTTC. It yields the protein CASSQFGQGLQETQYF.

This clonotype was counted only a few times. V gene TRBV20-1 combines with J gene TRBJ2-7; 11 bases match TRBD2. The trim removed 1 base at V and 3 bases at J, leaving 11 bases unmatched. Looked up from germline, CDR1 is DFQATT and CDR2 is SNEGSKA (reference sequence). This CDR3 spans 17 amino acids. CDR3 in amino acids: CSARVWLAGGPFYEQYF. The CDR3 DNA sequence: TGCAGTGCTAGAGTCTGGTTAGCGGGAGGGCCATTCTACGAGCAGTACTTC.

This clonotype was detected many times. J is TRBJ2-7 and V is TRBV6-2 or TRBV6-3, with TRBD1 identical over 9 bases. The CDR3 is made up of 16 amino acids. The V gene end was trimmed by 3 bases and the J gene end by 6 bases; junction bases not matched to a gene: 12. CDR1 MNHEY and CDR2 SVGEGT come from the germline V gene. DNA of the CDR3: TGTGCCAGCAGTTATGCGTTTGGGACAGGGTTGGTCGAGCAGTACTTC. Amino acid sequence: CASSYAFGTGLVEQYF.